A selection of T cell receptor beta chains follows, all from one sample in a study of blood T cell repertoires in COVID-19. TCRdb's table, derived via immunoSEQ multiplex PCR, lists solely in-frame clones and lacks some. The profile shows about 230,000 clones, around 78% of them singletons. Sequencing input: peripheral blood. The origin of the receptors is a woman in her seventies with active or convalescent COVID-19. Both conserved end residues are part of each CDR3. Size is omitted from some rows. Given values are once, few, many or a class for expanded clones.

NA TRBJ1-3 TRBV6-5 CASAHPSSGNTIYF
NA TRBJ1-6 TRBV6-5 CASSSGSSSPLHF
few TRBJ2-1 TRBV29-1 CSAERVQGTEQFF
few TRBJ2-3 TRBV18 CASSPRQGYADTQYF
NA TRBJ1-1 TRBV3-1/TRBV3-2 CASSQAGLGNTEAFF
NA TRBJ2-7 TRBV28 CASSFSLAGLSYEQYF
NA TRBJ2-7 TRBV2 CASTSGLGQGEQYF
NA TRBJ1-2 TRBV6-6 CASSRSDRASDGYTF
NA TRBJ1-2 TRBV19 CASTPTGSGYTF
once TRBJ1-4 TRBV28 CASRRGEKLFF
NA TRBJ2-7 TRBV25-1 CASRAWTDSYEQYF
NA TRBJ1-1 TRBV10-3 CAIGTAETNTEAFF
NA TRBJ2-5 TRBV5-4 CASSWGQGGLETQYF
once TRBJ2-3 TRBV24-1 CATSDPRTGGFVTQYF
NA TRBJ1-4 TRBV7-9 CASSLDSGLNEKLFF
NA TRBJ1-1 TRBV11-2 CASSGGRAGKAEAFF
NA TRBJ2-5 TRBV11-2 CASSLVRGETQYF
NA TRBJ1-3 TRBV21-1 CASSKGGGASGNTIYF
NA TRBJ2-2 TRBV7-3 CASSPQSPGELFF
NA TRBJ1-2 TRBV3-1/TRBV3-2 CASSRGVYGYTF
NA TRBJ1-5 TRBV6-6 CASSSTGGGDQPQHF
NA TRBJ2-7 TRBV20-1 CSAPDEQYF
NA TRBJ1-1 TRBV6-1 CASSEWDRVGAEAFF
NA TRBJ1-5 TRBV5-1 CASSLEGTEYQPQHF
few TRBJ2-2 TRBV5-4 CASSFLSNTGELFF
NA TRBJ1-2 TRBV4-2 CASSQDTAGGAGYGYTF
NA TRBJ2-3 TRBV7-9 CASSLEVASDTQYF
NA TRBJ2-7 TRBV6-5 CATHRGQYEQYF
NA TRBJ2-7 TRBV3-1/TRBV3-2 CASSQLAGASEQYF
NA TRBJ1-1 TRBV18 CASSPTLTGGVNTEAFF
NA TRBJ2-1 TRBV6-2/TRBV6-3 CASSYSQNEQFF
once TRBJ2-1 TRBV11-3 CASSLEREDEQFF
NA TRBJ2-2 TRBV11-2 CASSPNSIAGELFF
NA TRBJ2-1 TRBV7-3 CASSPDSFYNEQFF
NA TRBJ2-6 TRBV21-1 CASSKKRGANVLTF
NA TRBJ1-1 TRBV10-3 CAISGRDTEAFF
NA TRBJ2-1 TRBV3-1/TRBV3-2 CASSQDWRWRGDNTEFF
NA TRBJ1-6 TRBV2 CARQGQRRSPLHF
NA TRBJ1-4 TRBV2 CASSPTPGQNEKLFF
NA TRBJ2-3 TRBV10-3 CAISGTSDTQYF
NA TRBJ1-1 TRBV11-1 CASSFQETEAFF
NA TRBJ2-2 TRBV4-1 CASSQEPVRGTGELFF
NA TRBJ1-5 TRBV21-1 CASSKGEDRGGQPQHF
NA TRBJ2-3 TRBV7-9 CASSPRRGGGTDTQYF
NA TRBJ2-7 TRBV5-1 CASSLESLGGAKYF
few TRBJ2-1 TRBV27 CASKSLNEQFF
once TRBJ2-2 TRBV10-3 CAIAPLFRSTGELFF
NA TRBJ1-2 TRBV7-9 CASRSGTGGNYGYTF
once TRBJ1-1 TRBV2 CASSASGTWSEAFF
NA TRBJ2-7 TRBV5-1 CASSSGLAGTPGYF
NA TRBJ1-5 TRBV5-3 CARSRFRDRAINQPQHF
NA TRBJ1-2 TRBV5-1 CASSGTAGDGYTF
NA TRBJ1-2 TRBV6-5 CASSPDDSFYGYTF
NA TRBJ2-5 TRBV6-4 CASSAIPGETQYF
NA TRBJ2-5 TRBV3-1/TRBV3-2 CASRDRGETQYF
once TRBJ2-3 TRBV3-1/TRBV3-2 CASRVSGGTDTQYF
NA TRBJ1-4 TRBV30 CAWSGQRGEKLFF
NA TRBJ2-3 TRBV7-6 CASSLNGWGTDTQYF
NA TRBJ1-2 TRBV9 CASSEYLEYGYTF